The 18 T cell receptor beta chains presented below share a single source sample, sequenced in a study of T-cell memory formation after mild COVID-19. TCRdb re-called the 5' RACE reads through MiXCR, storing one row per CDR3 protein. The data hold roughly 600,000 distinct CDR3 sequences, with 15% to 20% observed a single time. The sample taken for sequencing was PBMCs or a T cell subset sorted from them (not recorded which). Source of these receptors: an adult woman who had mild COVID-19 (a few samples of this study predate the infection). Cell type and time point are not known.

This chain uses TRBV30 with TRBJ1-6; D gene ambiguous. Trimming took 3 bases from V and 6 from J, leaving 12 bases between them. From germline, CDR1 is GTSNPN and CDR2 SVGIG (reference sequence). The CDR3 totals 14 residues. CDR3 DNA sequence: TGTGCCTGGAGGGGAGTAGGGTTTAATTCACCCCTCCACTTT. It codes for CAWRGVGFNSPLHF.

The sample holds a few counts of this clonotype. J is TRBJ2-1 and V is TRBV5-6, with a possible D match to TRBD1 (5 bases). CDR1 is SGHDT, CDR2 YYEEEE, per germline. The CDR3 covers 13 residues. Trimming removed 2 bases from V and 9 bases from J, with 12 bases in between. DNA for the CDR3: TGTGCCAGCAGCTTCCAGGGTAAAGGTGAGCAGTTCTTC. This codes for CASSFQGKGEQFF.

The rearrangement links TRBV27 to TRBJ2-5, with 11 bases aligning to TRBD2. Trimming at V came to 3 bases and at J to 2 bases, leaving 2 bases not matched to a gene. The CDR3 is 15 amino acids. CDR1 is MNHEY, CDR2 SMNVEV, per germline (reference sequence). The CDR3 is CASSFLAGGQETQYF. The DNA of the CDR3 is TGTGCCAGCAGTTTCCTAGCGGGGGGTCAAGAGACCCAGTACTTC.

The chain uses TRBV15 and TRBJ1-4, with 7 bases fitting TRBD1. The CDR3 extends over 15 amino acids. The trim removed 5 bases at V and 7 bases at J, leaving 10 bases unmatched. The germline CDR1 and CDR2 sequences are LNHNV and YYDKDF (reference sequence). In DNA, the CDR3 is TGTGCCACCAGCCGATACAGGGGAATTAGTGAAAAACTGTTTTTT. Translated, it gives CATSRYRGISEKLFF.

The chain joins TRBV19 to TRBJ1-1; D not certain. Trimming left V 1 base short and J 4 bases short, with 13 bases between. Per the germline V gene, CDR1 is LNHDA and CDR2 is SQIVND (reference sequence). The CDR3 loop spans 15 amino acids. CDR3 DNA sequence: TGTGCCAGTAGTATAGGGCAGGCTCGCGGCACTGAAGCTTTCTTT. This codes for CASSIGQARGTEAFF.

This clonotype was counted only a few times. The chain is built from TRBV7-6 and TRBJ1-2; perhaps TRBD1 as D (5 bases). This CDR3 is built from 16 residues. The V end was cut by 0 bases, the J end by 8 bases, with 19 bases between. Germline loops: CDR1 SGHVS, CDR2 FNYEAQ. CDR3 DNA: TGTGCCAGCAGCTTAGCACCGGAGGGGCTACCTCGCGGCTACACCTTC. Translated: CASSLAPEGLPRGYTF.

The chain links TRBV5-1 to TRBJ1-4; D call uncertain. The CDR3 loop spans 17 amino acids. CDR1 is SGHRS and CDR2 is YFSETQ in the germline V gene. The ends were cut back, 0 bases at V and 5 bases at J, with 17 bases in the middle. DNA of the CDR3: TGCGCCAGCAGCTTGGCCGCTTCCGGGTCTCCAAATGAAAAACTGTTTTTT. Translated: CASSLAASGSPNEKLFF.

Only a few counts were recorded for this clonotype. The J gene is TRBJ2-1, the V gene TRBV20-1, with 8 positions matching TRBD2. The CDR3 has 16 amino acids. Germline CDR1 is DFQATT and CDR2 is SNEGSKA (reference sequence). Unmatched junction bases numbered 7, after V lost 2 bases and J lost 1 base. The CDR3 DNA reads as TGCAGTGCTAGACCACTCGGGGGGGCATCCTACAATGAGCAGTTCTTC. Protein product: CSARPLGGASYNEQFF.

J is TRBJ2-5 and V is TRBV5-1; 14 nucleotides align to TRBD2. Germline CDR1 SGHRS, CDR2 YFSETQ. This CDR3 has 17 residues. The trim removed 5 bases at V and 5 bases at J, leaving 11 bases unmatched. The CDR3 DNA is TGCGCCAGCAGACCGACTAGCGGGAGGGCCAATATGGAGACCCAGTACTTC. This encodes CASRPTSGRANMETQYF.

The V and J genes are TRBV7-8 and TRBJ2-1; 13 bases are shared with TRBD2. V lost 5 bases, J lost 8 bases, and 9 bases stayed unmatched. This CDR3 has 16 amino acids. From germline, CDR1 is SGHVS and CDR2 FQNEAQ. In DNA, the CDR3 is TGTGCCAGCAGCGCAAGGACTAGCGGGGGAGTTGATGAGCAGTTCTTC. Translating it yields CASSARTSGGVDEQFF.

V is TRBV6-2 or TRBV6-3 and J is TRBJ2-4; 8 bases map to TRBD2. V shed 2 bases, J shed 4 bases, and the junction held 16 bases outside the gene matches. From germline, CDR1 is MNHEY and CDR2 SVGEGT. The CDR3 runs to 19 residues. CDR3 protein: CASSYPTPGGDDFKNIQYF. CDR3 sequence (DNA): TGTGCCAGCAGTTACCCGACACCGGGAGGGGACGACTTTAAAAACATTCAGTACTTC.

This chain joins TRBV21-1 and TRBJ2-1; the table calls TRBD1, which could not be checked here. TRBV21-1 is a pseudogene locus. The CDR3 loop spans 14 amino acids. CDR3 sequence reads: CASTPGGYNNEQFF. For the CDR3, the DNA is TGTGCCAGCACCCCCGGGGGGTACAACAATGAGCAGTTCTTC.

V usage is TRBV29-1 and J usage is TRBJ2-2; D unresolved. Germline-derived CDR1 and CDR2 are SQVTM and ANQGSEA. CDR3 length equals 11 residues. Trimming removed 7 bases at V and 5 bases at J, with 8 bases between. The CDR3 DNA sequence: TGCAGCGCCCAGAGGACCGGGGAGCTGTTTTTT. This gives the protein CSAQRTGELFF.

This chain uses TRBV11-2 with TRBJ2-3, with 11 bases identical to TRBD2. With 1 base clipped from V and 2 bases from J, the junction kept 11 bases outside the gene matches. The CDR3 extends over 19 amino acids. In germline, CDR1 is SGHAT, CDR2 FQNNGV. The DNA for the CDR3 is TGTGCCAGCAGCTTAGCCCCTCCAATTAGCGGGGGGGCCACAGATACGCAGTATTTT. The encoded protein is CASSLAPPISGGATDTQYF.

This clonotype was recorded a few times. V and J are TRBV29-1 and TRBJ1-1; D is unresolved. Trimming removed 7 bases at V and 1 base at J, with 13 bases between. There are 13 residues in the CDR3. Germline V CDR1 and CDR2: SQVTM, ANQGSEA. The CDR3 here is CSGFSTQNTEAFF. In DNA, the CDR3 is TGCAGCGGATTCTCGACCCAGAACACTGAAGCTTTCTTT.

This clonotype was found a few times. This chain uses TRBV19 with TRBJ2-2, with 8 bases that match TRBD1. CDR3 length: 18 amino acids. Germline CDR1 LNHDA, CDR2 SQIVND (reference sequence). After removal of 6 bases from V and 4 bases from J, the junction contained 16 bases not matched to a gene. DNA for the CDR3: TGTGCCAGTAGCCTCAGGTTAGGGACAGGTACTACCACCGGGGAGCTGTTTTTT. Translation gives CASSLRLGTGTTTGELFF.

This clonotype came up a few times. The rearrangement links TRBV4-1 to TRBJ2-6; possible D gene TRBD1, 6 bases. The CDR3 totals 17 residues. CDR1 is MGHRA and CDR2 is YSYEKL in the germline V gene. V lost 1 base to trimming and J lost 0 bases, with 10 bases between them. For the CDR3, the DNA is TGCGCCAGCAGCCAAGGGACAGCTCTCTCTGGGGCCAACGTCCTGACTTTC. It codes for CASSQGTALSGANVLTF.

The chain has TRBV20-1 and TRBJ2-3; 13 bases map to TRBD2. Germline V lookup: CDR1 DFQATT, CDR2 SNEGSKA (reference sequence). The CDR3 consists of 16 residues. The V and J ends lost 2 bases and 2 bases, in that order; junction bases with no gene match: 4. CDR3: CSARTGTSGNTDTQYF. CDR3 nucleotides: TGCAGTGCTAGAACAGGGACTAGCGGGAACACAGATACGCAGTATTTT.